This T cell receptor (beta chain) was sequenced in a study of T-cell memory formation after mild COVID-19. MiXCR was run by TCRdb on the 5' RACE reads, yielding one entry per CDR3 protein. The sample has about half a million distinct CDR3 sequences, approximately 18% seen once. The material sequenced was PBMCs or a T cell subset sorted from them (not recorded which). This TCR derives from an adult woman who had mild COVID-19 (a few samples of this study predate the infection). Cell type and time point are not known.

CDR3 sequence reads: CASSVGQGNYEQYF. The CDR3 coding sequence is TGTGCCAGCAGCGTAGGTCAGGGGAACTACGAGCAGTACTTC. The chain uses TRBV9 and TRBJ2-7, with TRBD1 as a possible D gene (6 bases). Trimming stripped 0 bases from V and 3 bases from J, with 10 bases between. Per the germline V gene, CDR1 is SGDLS and CDR2 is YYNGEE. The CDR3 sequence is 14 residues long.